Below, 5 T cell receptor beta chains from the same sample are listed, as sequenced in a study of blood T cell repertoires in COVID-19 (dated by TCRdb to the early 2020s). Library preparation was by the immunoSEQ multiplex PCR assay. TCRdb took over this immuneACCESS table, retaining in-frame rearrangements with V and J assigned. Such tables are incomplete; in checked studies, under half of the missing clones stem from an unresolved V gene, and the remainder is unexplained. Recorded for this sample are approximately 300,000 clones; 87% of them occurred a single time. The top ten constitute about 6% of the sample. The sample consisted of PBMCs or T cells enriched from blood (not recorded which). Source of these receptors: a woman younger than 45 who had recovered from COVID-19.

V is TRBV6-5 and J is TRBJ1-3; 9 nucleotides match TRBD1. Germline assignment: CDR1 MNHEY and CDR2 SVGAGI. This CDR3 contains 16 residues. The V segment lost 0 bases and the J segment 3 bases; nucleotides outside the gene matches: 3. The CDR3 spells CASSYSGTGLGNTIYF. In DNA, the CDR3 is TGTGCCAGCAGTTACTCGGGGACAGGGCTTGGAAACACCATATATTTT.

In its sample, this clone was seen once. CDR3 nucleotides: TGCGCCAGCAGTCCACCAAACCGGGGGTCCACTGAAGCTTTCTTT. This translates into CASSPPNRGSTEAFF. The chain carries TRBV4-1 and TRBJ1-1, with D possibly matching TRBD1 (5 bases). Germline CDR1 reads MGHRA; CDR2 reads YSYEKL. The CDR3 contains 15 residues. V lost 6 bases to trimming and J lost 4 bases, with 18 bases between them.

This chain links TRBV19 with TRBJ1-6; D gene ambiguous. Trimming removed 3 bases from V and 6 bases from J, with 12 bases in between. The CDR3 consists of 15 residues. The germline V gene encodes CDR1 LNHDA and CDR2 SQIVND (reference sequence). This chain's CDR3 is CASSMAAPGNSPLHF. CDR3 coding DNA: TGTGCCAGTAGTATGGCGGCGCCGGGTAATTCACCCCTCCACTTT.

The V gene is TRBV9, the J gene TRBJ2-7, with 8 bases matching TRBD1. The ends lost 4 bases at V and 0 bases at J; junction bases unmatched: 3. Germline V gene lookup returns CDR1 SGDLS and CDR2 YYNGEE. The CDR3 covers 14 residues. CDR3 bases: TGTGCCAGCAGCCGGGACAGGAGCTCCTACGAGCAGTACTTC. Translated: CASSRDRSSYEQYF.

This sequence joins TRBV9 and TRBJ1-6, with no clear D. Germline V gene data show CDR1 as SGDLS and CDR2 as YYNGEE. CDR3 length: 14 amino acids. V lost 0 bases and J lost 9, with 10 bases in between. The CDR3 region is CASSVEPGSSPLHF. CDR3 sequence (DNA): TGTGCCAGCAGCGTAGAGCCGGGGAGTTCACCCCTCCACTTT.